A single sample gave rise to the 27 T cell receptor beta chains below, sequenced in a study of blood T cell repertoires in COVID-19. Produced via immunoSEQ multiplex PCR; TCRdb's table is partial and in-frame only. The sample lists about 150,000 clones, roughly 78% seen once, with roughly 1.5% in the top ten. The specimen sequenced was peripheral blood. These receptors were collected from an elderly man with acute or convalescent COVID-19.

V gene TRBV28 combines with J gene TRBJ1-2, with TRBD1 matching over 9 bases. The junction had 13 bases not matched to a gene; V was cut back by 6 bases and J by 5 bases. From germline, CDR1 is MDHEN and CDR2 SYDVKM. This CDR3 contains 16 residues. The CDR3 loop reads CASSPSTGGARYGYTF. The CDR3 DNA reads TGTGCCAGCAGCCCCAGTACAGGGGGCGCGCGATATGGCTACACCTTC.

This clone was picked up many times. This sequence joins TRBV29-1 and TRBJ1-2, with D possibly matching TRBD1 (6 bases). V lost 7 bases to trimming and J lost 7 bases, with 16 bases between them. The CDR3 extends over 12 amino acids. Germline-derived CDR1 and CDR2 are SQVTM and ANQGSEA. The CDR3 nucleotides read TGCAGCGGGGGGACACTCGATCTTGGCTACACCTTC. Protein: CSGGTLDLGYTF. The full variable domain, with the rest looked up from reference TRBV29-1 and TRBJ1-2, is SAVISQKPSRDICQRGTSLTIQCQVDSQVTMMFWYRQQPGQSLTLIATANQGSEATYESGFVIDKFPISRPNLTFSTLTVSNMSPEDSSIYLCSGGTLDLGYTFGSGTRLTVV.

The chain links TRBV19 to TRBJ2-3, with TRBD2 matching over 11 bases. The V gene end was trimmed by 5 bases and the J gene end by 8 bases; junction bases not matched to a gene: 9. The germline V gene has CDR1 LNHDA and CDR2 SQIVND (reference sequence). The CDR3 runs 15 residues. The CDR3 protein is CASSLLAGEIGTQYF. In nucleotides, the CDR3 is TGTGCCAGTAGTTTACTAGCGGGGGAGATCGGTACGCAGTATTTT.

The V call is TRBV6-5, the J call TRBJ2-7; maybe TRBD2 (5 bases). The CDR3 spans 14 residues. Per germline, CDR1 MNHEY and CDR2 SVGAGI. V was cut by 7 bases and J by 2 bases, with 15 bases left in between. CDR3 nucleotide sequence: TGTGCCAGCAAGAGAGGACTTCGCACCTACGAGCAGTACTTC. Its translation is CASKRGLRTYEQYF.

This clone was detected a few times. This chain joins TRBV10-1 and TRBJ2-2; 11 bases map to TRBD2. The germline V gene encodes CDR1 WNHNN and CDR2 SYGVQD (reference sequence). The V gene end was trimmed by 5 bases and the J gene end by 4 bases; junction bases not matched to a gene: 3. The CDR3 spans 15 residues. The CDR3 DNA reads TGCGCCAGCAGTCCGCTAGCGGGGGGCACCGGGGAGCTGTTTTTT. As protein: CASSPLAGGTGELFF.

In this sample, this clone turned up once. V gene TRBV10-2 combines with J gene TRBJ2-2; D is perhaps TRBD2 (5 bases). V was trimmed by 11 bases and J by 4 bases, leaving 17 bases between them. The CDR3 loop spans 14 amino acids. Per the germline V gene, CDR1 is WSHSY and CDR2 is SAAADI. CDR3 sequence: CASTVPGITGELFF. The CDR3 region has the DNA TGCGCCTCCACAGTCCCCGGGATCACCGGGGAGCTGTTTTTT.

J is TRBJ2-2 and V is TRBV28; TRBD1 matches 10 bases. The CDR3 is 17 residues long. Germline CDR1 and CDR2: MDHEN and SYDVKM. V lost 1 base, J lost 3 bases, and 5 bases stayed unmatched. The DNA of the CDR3 is TGTGCCAGCAGTTTATCGGGACAGGGGCCTTACACCGGGGAGCTGTTTTTT. This encodes CASSLSGQGPYTGELFF.

The chain combines TRBV5-8 with TRBJ2-1; TRBD2 aligns across 12 bases. CDR3 size: 16 residues. Germline V gene lookup returns CDR1 SGHTS and CDR2 YDEGEE. V lost 2 bases to trimming and J lost 9 bases; unmatched junction nucleotides: 9. The CDR3 region is CASSLPLASGRGEQFF. The DNA of the CDR3 is TGTGCCAGCAGCTTACCCCTGGCTAGCGGGAGGGGTGAGCAGTTCTTC.

The genes are TRBV5-1 and TRBJ1-3; 11 bases are a match to TRBD1. Germline lookup yields CDR1 SGHRS and CDR2 YFSETQ. After removal of 4 bases from V and 2 bases from J, the junction contained 2 bases not matched to a gene. The CDR3 covers 15 residues. The CDR3 nucleotides read TGCGCCAGCAGCGTGGGACAGGGGGCTGGAAACACCATATATTTT. It codes for CASSVGQGAGNTIYF.

This clone showed up just a few times. V usage is TRBV18 and J usage is TRBJ2-5, with TRBD2 matching over 10 bases. This CDR3 is 16 amino acids long. After removal of 0 bases from V and 5 bases from J, the junction contained 6 bases not matched to a gene. Germline lookup yields CDR1 KGHSH and CDR2 LQKENI. This chain's CDR3 is CASSPPLAGFGETQYF. CDR3 nucleotide sequence: TGTGCCAGCTCACCACCACTAGCGGGATTCGGGGAGACCCAGTACTTC.

V usage is TRBV6-6 and J usage is TRBJ1-5; no clear D gene. Germline loops: CDR1 MNHNY, CDR2 SVGAGI (reference sequence). The CDR3 sequence is 14 residues long. Trimming took 7 bases from V and 2 from J, leaving 12 bases between them. CDR3 nucleotide sequence: TGTGCCAGCAAAAGAGAATACGGCAATCAGCCCCAGCATTTT. Translated, it gives CASKREYGNQPQHF.

The chain has TRBV19 and TRBJ1-2; D is unresolved. In germline, CDR1 is LNHDA, CDR2 SQIVND (reference sequence). Trimming cost V 0 bases and J 7 bases, with 9 bases left between them. This CDR3 has 13 residues. CDR3 DNA: TGTGCCAGTAGTATAGATTGGGCTCTTGGCTACACCTTC. Protein sequence: CASSIDWALGYTF.

The chain is built from TRBV11-2 and TRBJ2-3, with a tentative D call TRBD2 (5 bases). Trimming cost V 5 bases and J 2 bases, with 8 bases left between them. In germline, CDR1 is SGHAT, CDR2 FQNNGV. CDR3 length equals 13 residues. As DNA, the CDR3 is TGTGCCAGCAGCCGGAGGCACACAGATACGCAGTATTTT. Its translation: CASSRRHTDTQYF.

This chain links TRBV21-1 with TRBJ1-4; TRBD1, the table's D call, lacks a check against the DNA. TRBV21-1 is described as a pseudogene. The CDR3 is 17 residues long. The CDR3 loop is CASSKESQDRGCEKLFF. CDR3 sequence (DNA): TGTGCCAGCAGCAAAGAAAGCCAGGACAGGGGGTGTGAAAAACTGTTTTTT.

V usage is TRBV12-3 or TRBV12-4 and J usage is TRBJ1-5; D unresolved. The CDR3 spans 12 residues. V was shortened by 6 bases and J by 4 bases, with 7 bases between the two germline ends. CDR3 loop: CASRNTNQPQHF. CDR3 sequence (DNA): TGTGCCAGCAGGAACACGAATCAGCCCCAGCATTTT.

The table lists this clone with a count of one. The V call is TRBV24-1, the J call TRBJ1-5, with D possibly matching TRBD1 (5 bases). Trimming removed 3 bases from V and 5 bases from J, with 16 bases in between. Germline-derived CDR1 and CDR2 are KGHDR and SFDVKD. This CDR3 has 16 amino acids. As DNA, the CDR3 is TGTGCCACCAGTGATCCCAGGGCAGGAAGCGATCAGCCCCAGCATTTT. Encoded protein: CATSDPRAGSDQPQHF.

V usage is TRBV6-5 and J usage is TRBJ1-2; no reliable D call. Germline V lookup: CDR1 MNHEY, CDR2 SVGAGI. The CDR3 has 16 amino acids. Trimming cost V 2 bases and J 8 bases, with 21 bases left between them. The CDR3 sequence: CASSYLGGMALEGYTF. DNA of the CDR3: TGTGCCAGCAGTTACCTTGGAGGGATGGCCTTGGAGGGCTACACCTTC.

V usage is TRBV7-3 and J usage is TRBJ2-1, with D possibly being TRBD1 (6 bases). CDR1 and CDR2 (germline): SGHTA, FQGTGA. Between the trimmed V and J ends, which lost 5 bases and 5 bases, there was a span of 13 bases. This CDR3 is 14 amino acids long. The CDR3 reads CASSPGQTHNEQFF. The CDR3 bases are TGTGCCAGCAGCCCCGGACAGACCCACAATGAGCAGTTCTTC.

The chain joins TRBV5-6 to TRBJ2-5; 9 bases are shared with TRBD2. Germline CDR1 and CDR2: SGHDT and YYEEEE. The CDR3 spans 17 residues. The trim removed 1 base at V and 8 bases at J, leaving 15 bases unmatched. The CDR3 DNA reads as TGTGCCAGCAGCTTGTCCCCTAGCGGGGACCCCAGTAAAACCCAGTACTTC. Protein product: CASSLSPSGDPSKTQYF.

V and J are TRBV12-1 and TRBJ2-7; the table calls TRBD1, which could not be checked here. TRBV12-1 is a pseudogene. The CDR3 totals 16 residues. The CDR3 sequence is CASSFLRPGQSYEQYF. The CDR3 DNA follows: TGTGCCAGCAGCTTTTTAAGGCCGGGACAGAGCTACGAGCAGTACTTC.

The chain joins TRBV5-1 to TRBJ2-5; D not certain. V lost 7 bases and J lost 4, with 17 bases in between. There are 14 residues in the CDR3. The V gene's germline CDR1 is SGHRS and CDR2 YFSETQ. The CDR3 DNA reads as TGCGCCAGCTTCCGAGCCCCTCCGGGAGAGACCCAGTACTTC. Protein product: CASFRAPPGETQYF.

The rearrangement links TRBV6-1 to TRBJ2-5, with 9 bases aligning to TRBD1. The trim removed 2 bases at V and 4 bases at J, leaving 5 bases unmatched. The CDR3 runs to 15 residues. In germline, CDR1 is MNHNS, CDR2 SASEGT. CDR3 DNA: TGTGCCAGCAGTGAAATGACAGGGGGACGAGAGACCCAGTACTTC. This sequence encodes CASSEMTGGRETQYF.

CDR3 coding DNA: TGTGCCAGCAGCCAAGCCCAGGGATCTAACTATGGCTACACCTTC. This translates into CASSQAQGSNYGYTF. This chain joins TRBV4-2 and TRBJ1-2; perhaps TRBD1 as D (5 bases). Germline V gives CDR1 LGHNA, CDR2 YNFKEQ. Between the trimmed V and J ends, which lost 1 base and 0 bases, there was a span of 9 bases. The CDR3 consists of 15 residues.

The genes are TRBV5-8 and TRBJ2-3; TRBD1 matches at 8 bases. Trimming at V came to 4 bases and at J to 0 bases, leaving 7 bases not matched to a gene. CDR3 length: 16 residues. Germline V gene sequence: CDR1 SGHTS, CDR2 YDEGEE. In nucleotides, the CDR3 is TGTGCCAGCAGCAAAGGACAGGGAGCTAGCACAGATACGCAGTATTTT. As protein: CASSKGQGASTDTQYF.

This rearrangement joins TRBV6-1 to TRBJ2-3; tentatively, D is TRBD2 (6 bases). This CDR3 is built from 16 residues. The ends were cut back, 4 bases at V and 3 bases at J, with 17 bases in the middle. Germline CDR1 and CDR2: MNHNS and SASEGT. This chain's CDR3 is CASSGAVTSFTDTQYF. CDR3 nucleotide sequence: TGTGCCAGCAGTGGTGCGGTGACTAGTTTTACAGATACGCAGTATTTT.

This clone appeared once. This rearrangement joins TRBV11-3 to TRBJ2-2; 11 bases are a match to TRBD1. This CDR3 contains 15 residues. V gave up 5 bases and J gave up 7 bases; unmatched junction bases: 6. Germline V gene lookup returns CDR1 SGHNT and CDR2 YENEEA. The DNA of the CDR3 is TGTGCCAGCAGCACTGGGACAGGGGGAGGCGGGGAGCTGTTTTTT. Translated, it gives CASSTGTGGGGELFF.

J is TRBJ1-3 and V is TRBV28; 9 bases fit TRBD1. This CDR3 is 16 amino acids long. The trim removed 6 bases at V and 4 bases at J, leaving 10 bases unmatched. Germline V lookup: CDR1 MDHEN, CDR2 SYDVKM. DNA of the CDR3: TGTGCCAGCAGGGACAGGGGTTTGGAAGGGGGAAACACCATATATTTT. It specifies CASRDRGLEGGNTIYF.